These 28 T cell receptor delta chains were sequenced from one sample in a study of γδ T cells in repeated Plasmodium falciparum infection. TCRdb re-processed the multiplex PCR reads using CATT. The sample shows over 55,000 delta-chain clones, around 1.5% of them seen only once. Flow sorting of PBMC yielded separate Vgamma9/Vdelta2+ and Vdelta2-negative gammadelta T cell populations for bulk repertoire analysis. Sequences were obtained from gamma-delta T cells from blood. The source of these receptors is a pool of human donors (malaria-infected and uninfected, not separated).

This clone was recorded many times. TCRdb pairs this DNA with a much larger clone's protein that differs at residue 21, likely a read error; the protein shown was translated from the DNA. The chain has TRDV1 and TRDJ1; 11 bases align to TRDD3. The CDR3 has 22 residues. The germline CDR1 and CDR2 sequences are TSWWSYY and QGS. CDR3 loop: CALGAPVGPDWGILTYTDKLTF. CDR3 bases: TGTGCTCTTGGGGCCCCTGTTGGGCCTGACTGGGGGATATTGACGTACACCGATAAACTCACCTTT.

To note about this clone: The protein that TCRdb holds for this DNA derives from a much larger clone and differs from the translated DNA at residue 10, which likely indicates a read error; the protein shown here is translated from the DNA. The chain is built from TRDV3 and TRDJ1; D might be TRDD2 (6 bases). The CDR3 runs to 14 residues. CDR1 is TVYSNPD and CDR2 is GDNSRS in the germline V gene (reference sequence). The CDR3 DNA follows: TGTGCTTCGGCCTTCCGCAGATACACCAATAAACTCATCTTT. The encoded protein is CASAFRRYTNKLIF.

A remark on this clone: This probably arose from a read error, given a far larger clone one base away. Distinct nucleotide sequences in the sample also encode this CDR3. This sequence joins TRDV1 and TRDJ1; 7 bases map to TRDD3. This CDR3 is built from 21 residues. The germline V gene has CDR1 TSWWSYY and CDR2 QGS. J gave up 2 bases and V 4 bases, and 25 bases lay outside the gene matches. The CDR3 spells CALGAGLRPFTGGSGTDKLIF. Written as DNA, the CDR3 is TGTGCTCTTGGGGCGGGGCTTCGCCCTTTTACAGGGGGATCGGGGACCGATAAACTCATCTTT.

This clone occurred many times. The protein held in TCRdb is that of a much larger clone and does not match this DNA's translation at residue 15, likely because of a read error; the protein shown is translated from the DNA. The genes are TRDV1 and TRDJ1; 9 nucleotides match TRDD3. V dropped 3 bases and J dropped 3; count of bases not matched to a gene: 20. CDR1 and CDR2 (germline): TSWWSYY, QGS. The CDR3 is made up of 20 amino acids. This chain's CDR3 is CALGEARRLGDPWYADKLIF. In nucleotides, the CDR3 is TGTGCTCTTGGGGAGGCTAGGAGGCTGGGGGATCCTTGGTACGCCGATAAACTCATCTTT.

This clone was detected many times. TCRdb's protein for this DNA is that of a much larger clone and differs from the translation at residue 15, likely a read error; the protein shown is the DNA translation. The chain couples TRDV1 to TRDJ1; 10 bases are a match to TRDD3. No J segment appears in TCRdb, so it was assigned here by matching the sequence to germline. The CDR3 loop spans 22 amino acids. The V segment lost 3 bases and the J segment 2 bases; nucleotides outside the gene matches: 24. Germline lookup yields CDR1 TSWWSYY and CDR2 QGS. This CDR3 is CALGDLILQLLLGDAGTDKLIF. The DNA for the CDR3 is TGTGCTCTTGGGGACCTTATCCTTCAACTTCTACTGGGGGATGCGGGGACCGATAAACTCATCTTT.

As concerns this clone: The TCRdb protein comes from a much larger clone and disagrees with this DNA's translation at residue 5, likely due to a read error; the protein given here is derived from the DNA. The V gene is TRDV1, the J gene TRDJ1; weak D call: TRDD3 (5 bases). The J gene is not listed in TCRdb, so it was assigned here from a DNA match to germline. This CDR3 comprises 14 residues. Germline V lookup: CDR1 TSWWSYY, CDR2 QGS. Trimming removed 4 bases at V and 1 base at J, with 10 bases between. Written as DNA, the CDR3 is TGTGCTCTTGGGGTCCTGGGTTGCACCGATAAACTCATCTTT. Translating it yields CALGVLGCTDKLIF.

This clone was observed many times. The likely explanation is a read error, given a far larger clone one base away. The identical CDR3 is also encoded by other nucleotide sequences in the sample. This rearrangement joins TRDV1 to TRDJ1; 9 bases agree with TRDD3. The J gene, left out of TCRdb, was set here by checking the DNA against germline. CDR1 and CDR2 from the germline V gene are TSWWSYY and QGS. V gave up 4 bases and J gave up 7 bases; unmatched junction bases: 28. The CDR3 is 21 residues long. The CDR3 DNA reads TGTGCTCTTGGGGGCTGCTCCTACCCGTCCGTGATACTGGGGGACCGGCTTAAACTCATCTTT. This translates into CALGGCSYPSVILGDRLKLIF.

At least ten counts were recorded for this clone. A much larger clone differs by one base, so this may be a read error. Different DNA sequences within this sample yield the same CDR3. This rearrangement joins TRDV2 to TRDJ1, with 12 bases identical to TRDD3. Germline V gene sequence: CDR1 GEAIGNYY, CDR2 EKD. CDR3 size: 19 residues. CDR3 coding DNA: TGTGCCTGTGACACGGGGTACTGGGGGATACCCCAGTACACCGATAAGCTCATCTTT. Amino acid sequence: CACDTGYWGIPQYTDKLIF.

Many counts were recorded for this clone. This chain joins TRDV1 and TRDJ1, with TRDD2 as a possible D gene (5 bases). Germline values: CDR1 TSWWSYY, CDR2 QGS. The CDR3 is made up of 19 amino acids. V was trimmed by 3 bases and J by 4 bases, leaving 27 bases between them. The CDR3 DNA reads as TGTGCTCTTGGGGACCGATGCCTTCTAACAGAAGGGCCCTACGATAAACTCATCTTT. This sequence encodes CALGDRCLLTEGPYDKLIF.

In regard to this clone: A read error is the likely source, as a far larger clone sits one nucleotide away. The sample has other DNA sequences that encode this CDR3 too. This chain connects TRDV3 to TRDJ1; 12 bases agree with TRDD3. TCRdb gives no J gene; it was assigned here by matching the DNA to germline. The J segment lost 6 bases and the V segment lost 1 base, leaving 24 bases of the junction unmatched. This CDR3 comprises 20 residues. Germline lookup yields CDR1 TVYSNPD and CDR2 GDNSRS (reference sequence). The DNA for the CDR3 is TGTGCCTTTAATATACCCGTTCCTTACTGGGGGATACAGAGTCCTTATAAACTCATCTTT. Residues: CAFNIPVPYWGIQSPYKLIF.

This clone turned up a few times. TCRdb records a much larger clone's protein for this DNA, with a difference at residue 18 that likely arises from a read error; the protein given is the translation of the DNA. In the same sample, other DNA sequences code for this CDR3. The CDR3 DNA reads as TGTGCTCTTGGGGAACTGGGACTACGCCCTAACGTACTGGGGGCTATGTACGCCGATAAACTCATCTTT. As protein: CALGELGLRPNVLGAMYADKLIF. The chain joins TRDV1 to TRDJ1, with TRDD3 identical over 8 bases. Germline matching of the DNA provided the J gene here, since TCRdb leaves it blank. CDR1 is TSWWSYY and CDR2 is QGS in the germline V gene. V lost 0 bases, J lost 3 bases, and 27 bases stayed unmatched. The CDR3 consists of 23 residues.

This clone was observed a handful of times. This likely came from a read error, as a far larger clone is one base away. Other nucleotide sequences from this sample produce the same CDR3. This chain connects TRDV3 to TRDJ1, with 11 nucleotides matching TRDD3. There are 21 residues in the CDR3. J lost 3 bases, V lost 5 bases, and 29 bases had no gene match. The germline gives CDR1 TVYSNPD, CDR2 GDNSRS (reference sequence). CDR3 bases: TGTGCCCAGTTATCTATTCGTTCCTACCTACTGGGGGATAGTAAAGCCGATAAACTCATCTTT. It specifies CAQLSIRSYLLGDSKADKLIF.

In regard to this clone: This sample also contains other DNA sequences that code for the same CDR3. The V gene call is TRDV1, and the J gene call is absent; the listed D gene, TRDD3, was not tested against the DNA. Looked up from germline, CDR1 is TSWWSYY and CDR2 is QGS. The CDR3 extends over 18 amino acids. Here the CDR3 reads CALGELGLPVSNTDKLIF. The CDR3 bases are TGTGCTCTTGGGGAACTAGGCCTTCCTGTTTCGAACACCGATAAGCTCATCTTT.

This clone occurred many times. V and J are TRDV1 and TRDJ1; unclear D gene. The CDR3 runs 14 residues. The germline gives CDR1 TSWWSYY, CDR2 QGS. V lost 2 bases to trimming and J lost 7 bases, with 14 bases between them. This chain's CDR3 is CALGEAGQRGKLIF. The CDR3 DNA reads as TGTGCTCTTGGGGAAGCCGGCCAGAGGGGTAAACTCATCTTT.

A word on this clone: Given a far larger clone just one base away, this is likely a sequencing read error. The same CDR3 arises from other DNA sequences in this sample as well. The CDR3 bases are TGTGCTCTCGGGCTATACGGTAAATGGCGTTGGGCCTACACTGATAAACTCACCTTT. Translated: CALGLYGKWRWAYTDKLTF. The chain uses TRDV1 and TRDJ1, with D perhaps being TRDD2 or TRDD3 (5 bases each). The CDR3 is made up of 19 amino acids. Germline V gives CDR1 TSWWSYY, CDR2 QGS.

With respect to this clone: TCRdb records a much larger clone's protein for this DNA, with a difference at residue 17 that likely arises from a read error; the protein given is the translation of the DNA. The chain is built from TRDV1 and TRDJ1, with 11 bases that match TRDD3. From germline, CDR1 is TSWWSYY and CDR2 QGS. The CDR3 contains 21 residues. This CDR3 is CALGEQAFNWLLGDTTGKLIF. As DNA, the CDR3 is TGTGCTCTTGGGGAACAGGCTTTCAATTGGCTGCTGGGGGATACAACCGGTAAACTCATCTTT.

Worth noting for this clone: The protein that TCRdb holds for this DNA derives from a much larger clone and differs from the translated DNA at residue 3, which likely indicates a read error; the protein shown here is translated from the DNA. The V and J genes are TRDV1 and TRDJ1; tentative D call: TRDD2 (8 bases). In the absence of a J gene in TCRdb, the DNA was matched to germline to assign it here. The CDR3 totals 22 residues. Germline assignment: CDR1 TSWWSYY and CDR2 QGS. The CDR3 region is CAPGEPDASYKTGDSRGDKLIF. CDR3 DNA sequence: TGTGCTCCTGGGGAACCCGACGCTTCCTACAAAACTGGGGACTCTCGGGGCGATAAACTCATCTTT.

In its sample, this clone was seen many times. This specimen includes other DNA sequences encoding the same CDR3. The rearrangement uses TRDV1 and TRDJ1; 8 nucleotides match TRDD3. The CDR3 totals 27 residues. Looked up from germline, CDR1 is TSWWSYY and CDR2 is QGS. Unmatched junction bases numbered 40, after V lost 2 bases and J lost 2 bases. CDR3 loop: CALGEVWTPGRGSILGAPRVATDKLIF. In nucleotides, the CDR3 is TGTGCTCTTGGGGAAGTTTGGACCCCCGGGAGAGGCTCAATACTGGGGGCGCCGCGGGTCGCTACCGATAAACTCATCTTT.

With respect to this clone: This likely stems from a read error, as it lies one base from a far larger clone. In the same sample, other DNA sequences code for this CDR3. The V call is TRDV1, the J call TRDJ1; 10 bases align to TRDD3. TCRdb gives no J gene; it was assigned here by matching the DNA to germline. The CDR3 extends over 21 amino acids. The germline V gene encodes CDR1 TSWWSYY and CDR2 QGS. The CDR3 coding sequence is TGTGCTATTGGGGAACTAGATCATACTGTTATCGGGGGATACGGTACCGATAAACTCATCTTT. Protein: CAIGELDHTVIGGYGTDKLIF.

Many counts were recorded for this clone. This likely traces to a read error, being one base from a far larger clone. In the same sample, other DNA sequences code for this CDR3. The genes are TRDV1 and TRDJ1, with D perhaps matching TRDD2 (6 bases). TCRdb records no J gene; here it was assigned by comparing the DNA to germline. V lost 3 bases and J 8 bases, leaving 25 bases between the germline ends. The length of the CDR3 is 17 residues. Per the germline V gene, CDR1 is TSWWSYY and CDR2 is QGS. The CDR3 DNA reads TGTGCTCTTGGGGAGCTCCTACGGTCGGAACTGCCTAGCAAACTCATCTTT. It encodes CALGELLRSELPSKLIF.

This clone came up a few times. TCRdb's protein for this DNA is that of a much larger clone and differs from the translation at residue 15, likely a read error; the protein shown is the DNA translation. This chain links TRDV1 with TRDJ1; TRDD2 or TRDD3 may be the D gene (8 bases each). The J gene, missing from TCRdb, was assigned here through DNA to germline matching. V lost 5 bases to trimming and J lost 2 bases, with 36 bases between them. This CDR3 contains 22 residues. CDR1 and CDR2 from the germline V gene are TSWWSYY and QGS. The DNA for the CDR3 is TGTGCTCTTGGGCCACCAAGCCTTCCTATGGTACTGGGGGGGTTCACGACCGATAAACTCATCTTT. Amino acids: CALGPPSLPMVLGGFTTDKLIF.

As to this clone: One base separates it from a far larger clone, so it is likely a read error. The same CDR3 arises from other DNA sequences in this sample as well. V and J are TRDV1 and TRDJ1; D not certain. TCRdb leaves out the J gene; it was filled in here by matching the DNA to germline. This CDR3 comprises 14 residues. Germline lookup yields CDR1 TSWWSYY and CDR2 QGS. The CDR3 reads CALVISVFTDKLIF. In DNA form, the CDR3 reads TGTGCTCTTGTGATTTCCGTCTTCACCGACAAACTCATCTTT.

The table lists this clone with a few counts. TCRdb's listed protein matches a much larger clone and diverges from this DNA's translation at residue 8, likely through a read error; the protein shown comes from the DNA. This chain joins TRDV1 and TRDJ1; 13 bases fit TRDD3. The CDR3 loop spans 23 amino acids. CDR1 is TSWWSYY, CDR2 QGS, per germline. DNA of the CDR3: TGCGCTCTTGGGGAACTCGAAGGGCCAGTACTGGGGGATACGCTCGGGGGCACCGATAAACTCATCTTT. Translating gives CALGELEGPVLGDTLGGTDKLIF.

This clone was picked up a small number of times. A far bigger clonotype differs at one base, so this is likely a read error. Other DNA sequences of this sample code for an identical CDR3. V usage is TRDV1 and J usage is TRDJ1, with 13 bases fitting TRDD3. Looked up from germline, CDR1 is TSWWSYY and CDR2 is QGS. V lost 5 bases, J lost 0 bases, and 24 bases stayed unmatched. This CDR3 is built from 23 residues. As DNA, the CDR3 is TGTGCTCTTGGGAACCGTTTACTATACTGGGGGATACGCGGGGTTTGGGACACCGATAAACTCATCTTT. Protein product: CALGNRLLYWGIRGVWDTDKLIF.

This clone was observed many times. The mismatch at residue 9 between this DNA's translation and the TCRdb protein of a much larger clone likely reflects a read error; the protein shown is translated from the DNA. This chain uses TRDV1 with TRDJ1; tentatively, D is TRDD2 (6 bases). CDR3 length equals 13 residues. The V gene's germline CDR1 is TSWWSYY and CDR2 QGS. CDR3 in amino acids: CALRPSLTGKLIF. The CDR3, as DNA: TGTGCTCTGCGGCCTTCCCTGACCGGTAAACTCATCTTT.

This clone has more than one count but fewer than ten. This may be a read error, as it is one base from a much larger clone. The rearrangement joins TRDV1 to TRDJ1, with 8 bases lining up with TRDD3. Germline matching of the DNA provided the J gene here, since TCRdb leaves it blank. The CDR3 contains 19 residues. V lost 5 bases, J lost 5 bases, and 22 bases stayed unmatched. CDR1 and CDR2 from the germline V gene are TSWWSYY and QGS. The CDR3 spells CALGTPFPDYRGIRDKLIF. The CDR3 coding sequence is TGTGCTCTTGGGACCCCTTTTCCGGACTACCGGGGGATAAGAGATAAACTCATCTTT.

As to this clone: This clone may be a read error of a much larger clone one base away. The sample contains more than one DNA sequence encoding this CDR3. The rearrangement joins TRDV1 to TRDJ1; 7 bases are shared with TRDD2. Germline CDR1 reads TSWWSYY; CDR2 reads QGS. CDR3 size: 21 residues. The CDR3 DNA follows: TGTGCCCTTGGGGAACTTTCACTTTCCTACGTTTTCCTCCCATTCACCGATAAACTCATCTTT. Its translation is CALGELSLSYVFLPFTDKLIF.

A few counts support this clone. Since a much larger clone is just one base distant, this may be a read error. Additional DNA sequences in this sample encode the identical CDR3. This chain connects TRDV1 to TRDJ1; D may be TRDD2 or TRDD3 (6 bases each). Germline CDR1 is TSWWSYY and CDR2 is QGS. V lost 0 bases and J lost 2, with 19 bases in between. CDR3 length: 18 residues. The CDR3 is CALGELILRLGGTDKLIF. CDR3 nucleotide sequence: TGTGCTCTTGGGGAACTAATCCTACGTTTGGGGGGGACCGATAAACTCATCTTT.